This TCR beta chain was retrieved from a study of T cells after yellow fever vaccination (dated by TCRdb to the late 2010s). Study-level background: The SMART-Seq v4 Ultra Low Input RNA kit was used to prepare libraries from fractions with low cell numbers. Blood was collected at multiple timepoints before and after primary and secondary immunization, and bulk PBMC replicates and cell subsets were isolated. To follow T-cell clones before and after primary and booster YFV17D yellow fever vaccination, bulk TCR alpha and beta repertoires were sequenced over time. Two healthy male donors, one aged 18 to 30 and one aged 30 to 40 years, made up the cohort.

The full study reports these points: The secondary T-cell response was found to be weaker but faster than the primary response, with a peak reached on day 5 rather than on day 15. A small share of clonotypes occurred in both CD4 and CD8 compartments, likely arising from convergent recombination. Computational filtering was needed because FACS-sorted repertoires could contain abundant contaminating clonotypes from the bulk population. Because only a couple of donors were included in the study, the extent to which the findings can be generalized is limited. After the booster, most clones that had expanded after primary vaccination were detected again (almost 97% of CD4 and 70% to 90% of CD8), suggesting broad maintenance of memory.

A few counts support this clonotype. What this receptor recognizes is not known. No quality values exist for individual bases; no much larger clone is one base distant. TCR cDNA was synthesized by 5'RACE template switching, through which a universal primer site and unique molecular identifiers were introduced. cDNA synthesis was primed from both the TCR alpha and TCR beta constant segments. Library amplification used two PCR steps, and the second PCR step added sample barcodes and sequencing adapters. Sequencing of the libraries was done on either Illumina HiSeq 2500 (2x100 bp) or NovaSeq (2x150 bp). The original methods were these. MIGEC was used to demultiplex reads and collapse the reads into UMI consensus sequences, and MiXCR was used for V(D)J alignment. Vaccine-responding clonotypes were identified with edgeR using replicate PBMC samples, with FDR below 0.01 and a log2 fold change above 5 up to day 15 being required. Bulk clonotypes were assigned CD4 or CD8 identity according to which sequenced CD4 or CD8 repertoire held them at higher abundance. TCRdb reran the public reads through fastp at Q25 and MiXCR, keeping productive beta chains. Each record represents a unique CDR3 protein, reported with the most common genes and DNA among its rows. The V and J calls come from TCRdb's annotation, not from the publication. The sample has about 500,000 distinct CDR3 sequences on record, 17% of them singletons. 15% to 20% of the sample comes from the top ten.

Looking up the germline V gene yields CDR1 MNHNS and CDR2 SASEGT. Inclusive of the bounding cysteine and phenylalanine, the CDR3 is 18 residues long. Solely the CDR3 DNA is kept, with 54 bases framed from the first base. Unmatched junction bases come to 11, with V trimmed by 5 bases and J by 4 bases. The treatment or condition label for this specimen denotes: live attenuated yellow fever vaccine strain. At each blood-draw timepoint, two biological replicates of bulk PBMCs were obtained. A standard Ficoll-Paque protocol was used to isolate PBMCs from peripheral blood. TriZol was used to extract RNA from bulk PBMCs, CD4 and CD8 fractions, and dextramer-positive and dextramer-negative fractions.

The clonotype comes from a man in his late teens or twenties who received the YFV17D yellow fever vaccine. The material was PBMCs, obtained less than 6 days after the first yellow fever vaccination. The sequence links TRBV6-1 to TRBJ2-2; 12 bases in between match TRBD1. The sequenced DNA is TGTGCCAGCAGTCGCGGGACAGGGGGCACCGACGGCACCGGGGAGCTGTTTTTT. This translates into CASSRGTGGTDGTGELFF.